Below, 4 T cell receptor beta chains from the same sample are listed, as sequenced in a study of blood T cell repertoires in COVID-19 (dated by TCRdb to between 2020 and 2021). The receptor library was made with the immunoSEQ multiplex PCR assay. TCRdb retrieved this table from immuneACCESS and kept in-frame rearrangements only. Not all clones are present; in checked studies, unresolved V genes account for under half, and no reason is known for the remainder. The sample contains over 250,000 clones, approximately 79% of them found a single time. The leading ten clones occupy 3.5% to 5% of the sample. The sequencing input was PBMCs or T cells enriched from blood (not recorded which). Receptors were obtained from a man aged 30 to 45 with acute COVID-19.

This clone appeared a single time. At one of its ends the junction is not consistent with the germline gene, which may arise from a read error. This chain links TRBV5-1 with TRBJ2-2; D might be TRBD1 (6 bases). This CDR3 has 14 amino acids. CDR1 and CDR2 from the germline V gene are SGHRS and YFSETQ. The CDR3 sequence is CASRRSGDTGELFF. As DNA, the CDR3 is TGTGCCAGCAGGCGATCAGGGGACACCGGGGAGCTGTTTTTT.

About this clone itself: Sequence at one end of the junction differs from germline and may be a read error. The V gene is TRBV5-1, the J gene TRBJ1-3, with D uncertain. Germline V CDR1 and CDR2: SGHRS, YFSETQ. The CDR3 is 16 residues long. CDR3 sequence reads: CASSDPTARGGNTIYF. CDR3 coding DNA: TGTGCCAGCAGCGACCCGACTGCCAGAGGGGGAAACACCATATATTTT.

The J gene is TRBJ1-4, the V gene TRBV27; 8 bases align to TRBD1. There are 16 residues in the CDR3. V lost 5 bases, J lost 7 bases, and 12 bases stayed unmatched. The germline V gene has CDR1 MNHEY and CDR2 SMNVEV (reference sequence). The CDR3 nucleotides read TGTGCCAGCAGTCAACCGACAGGGGTCGGAGGTGAAAAACTGTTTTTT. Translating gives CASSQPTGVGGEKLFF. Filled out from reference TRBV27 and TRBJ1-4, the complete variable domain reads EAQVTQNPRYLITVTGKKLTVTCSQNMNHEYMSWYRQDPGLGLRQIYYSMNVEVTDKGDVPEGYKVSRKEKRNFPLILESPSPNQTSLYFCASSQPTGVGGEKLFFGSGTQLSVL.

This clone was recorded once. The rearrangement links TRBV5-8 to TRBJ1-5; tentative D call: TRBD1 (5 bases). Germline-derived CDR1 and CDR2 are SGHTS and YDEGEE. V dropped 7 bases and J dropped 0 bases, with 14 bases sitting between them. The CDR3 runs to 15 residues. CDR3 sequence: CASSGGYHSNQPQHF. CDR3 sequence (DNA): TGTGCCAGCTCCGGGGGTTACCATAGCAATCAGCCCCAGCATTTT. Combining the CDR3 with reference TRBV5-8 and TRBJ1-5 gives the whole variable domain EAGVTQSPTHLIKTRGQQATLRCSPISGHTSVYWYQQALGLGLQFLLWYDEGEERNRGNFPPRFSGRQFPNYSSELNVNALELEDSALYLCASSGGYHSNQPQHFGDGTRLSIL.